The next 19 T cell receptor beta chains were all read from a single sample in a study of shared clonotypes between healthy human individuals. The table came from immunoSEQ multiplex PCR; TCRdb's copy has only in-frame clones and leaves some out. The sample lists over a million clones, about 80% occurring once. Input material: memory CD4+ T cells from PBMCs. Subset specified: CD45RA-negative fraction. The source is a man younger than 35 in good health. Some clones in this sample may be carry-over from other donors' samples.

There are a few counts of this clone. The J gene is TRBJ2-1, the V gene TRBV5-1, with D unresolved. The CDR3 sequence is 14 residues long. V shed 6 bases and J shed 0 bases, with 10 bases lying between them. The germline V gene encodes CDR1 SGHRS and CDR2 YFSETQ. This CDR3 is CASTAFSSYNEQFF. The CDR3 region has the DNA TGCGCCAGCACCGCTTTCAGCTCCTACAATGAGCAGTTCTTC.

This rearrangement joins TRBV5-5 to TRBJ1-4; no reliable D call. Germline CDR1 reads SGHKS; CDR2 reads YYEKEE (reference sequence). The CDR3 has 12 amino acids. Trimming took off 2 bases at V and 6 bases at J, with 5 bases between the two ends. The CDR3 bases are TGTGCCAGCAGCTTCGCAGATGAAAAACTGTTTTTT. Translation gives CASSFADEKLFF.

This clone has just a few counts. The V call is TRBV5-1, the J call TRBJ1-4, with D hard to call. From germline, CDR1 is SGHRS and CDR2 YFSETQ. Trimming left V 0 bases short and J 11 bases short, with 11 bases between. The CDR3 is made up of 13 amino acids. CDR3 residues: CASSLDILGKLFF. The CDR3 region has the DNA TGCGCCAGCAGCTTGGACATCCTGGGCAAACTGTTTTTT.

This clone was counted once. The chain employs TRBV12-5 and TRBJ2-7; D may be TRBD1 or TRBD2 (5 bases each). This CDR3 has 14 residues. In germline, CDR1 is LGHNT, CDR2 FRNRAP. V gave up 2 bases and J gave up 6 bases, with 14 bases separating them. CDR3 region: CASGLSGASGEQYF. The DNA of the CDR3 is TGTGCTAGTGGTTTGAGTGGGGCCAGCGGCGAGCAGTACTTC.

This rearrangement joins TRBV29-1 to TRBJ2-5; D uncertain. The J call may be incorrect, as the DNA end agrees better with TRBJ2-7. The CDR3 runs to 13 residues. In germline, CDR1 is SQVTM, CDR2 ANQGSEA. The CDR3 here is CSVQRLLDYEQYF. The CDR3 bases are TGCAGCGTACAACGGTTGTTAGACTACGAGCAGTACTTC.

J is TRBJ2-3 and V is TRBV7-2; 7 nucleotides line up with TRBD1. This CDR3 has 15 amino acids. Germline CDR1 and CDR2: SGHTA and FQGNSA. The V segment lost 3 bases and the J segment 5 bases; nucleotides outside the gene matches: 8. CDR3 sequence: CASSFRGGMGDTQYF. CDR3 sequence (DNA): TGTGCCAGCAGCTTCAGAGGGGGCATGGGAGATACGCAGTATTTT.

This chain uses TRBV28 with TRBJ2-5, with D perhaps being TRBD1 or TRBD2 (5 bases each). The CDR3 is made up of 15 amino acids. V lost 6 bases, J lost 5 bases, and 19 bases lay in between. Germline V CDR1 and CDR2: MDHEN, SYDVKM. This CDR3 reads CASRTRGGRWETQYF. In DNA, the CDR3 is TGTGCCAGCAGAACCCGGGGCGGGCGGTGGGAGACCCAGTACTTC.

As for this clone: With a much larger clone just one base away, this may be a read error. Here the CDR3 DNA reads TGTGCCAGCAGTGCTGGCACAGATACGCAGTATTTT. Amino acid sequence: CASSAGTDTQYF. This chain links TRBV21-1 with TRBJ2-3. TRBV21-1 corresponds to a pseudogene. The CDR3 sequence is 12 residues long.

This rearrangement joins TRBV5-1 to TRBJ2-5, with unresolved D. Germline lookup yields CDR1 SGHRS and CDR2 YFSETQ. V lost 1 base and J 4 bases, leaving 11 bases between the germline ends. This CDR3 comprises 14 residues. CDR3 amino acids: CASSLISERETQYF. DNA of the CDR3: TGCGCCAGCAGCTTGATCAGCGAACGAGAGACCCAGTACTTC.

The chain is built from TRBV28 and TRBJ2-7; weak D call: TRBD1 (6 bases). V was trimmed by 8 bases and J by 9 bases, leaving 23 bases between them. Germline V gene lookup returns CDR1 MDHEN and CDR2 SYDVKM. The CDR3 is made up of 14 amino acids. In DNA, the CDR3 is TGTGCCAGCCATAGTCGTAGGGGGTCTACGACGCAGTACTTC. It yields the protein CASHSRRGSTTQYF.

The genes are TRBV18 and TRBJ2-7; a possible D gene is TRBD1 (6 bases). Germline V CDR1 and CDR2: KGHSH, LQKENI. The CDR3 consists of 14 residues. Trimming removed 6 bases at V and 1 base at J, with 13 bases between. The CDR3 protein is CASSSGTRSYEQYF. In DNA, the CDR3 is TGTGCCAGCTCCTCCGGGACAAGGTCCTACGAGCAGTACTTC.

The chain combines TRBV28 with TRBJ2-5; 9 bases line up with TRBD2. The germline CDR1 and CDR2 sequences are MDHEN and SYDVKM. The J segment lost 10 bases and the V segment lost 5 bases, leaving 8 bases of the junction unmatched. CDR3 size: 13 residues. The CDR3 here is CASSLLAGWSQYF. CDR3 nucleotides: TGTGCCAGCAGTCTCCTAGCGGGGTGGAGCCAGTACTTC.

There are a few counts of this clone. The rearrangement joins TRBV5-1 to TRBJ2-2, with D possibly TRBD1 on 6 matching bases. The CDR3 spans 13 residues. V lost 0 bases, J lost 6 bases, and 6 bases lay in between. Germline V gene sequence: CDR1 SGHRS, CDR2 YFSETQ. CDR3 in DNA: TGCGCCAGCAGCTTGGGACAGGCCGGGGAGCTGTTTTTT. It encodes CASSLGQAGELFF. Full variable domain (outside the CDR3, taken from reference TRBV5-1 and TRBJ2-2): KAGVTQTPRYLIKTRGQQVTLSCSPISGHRSVSWYQQTPGQGLQFLFEYFSETQRNKGNFPGRFSGRQFSNSRSEMNVSTLELGDSALYLCASSLGQAGELFFGEGSRLTVL.

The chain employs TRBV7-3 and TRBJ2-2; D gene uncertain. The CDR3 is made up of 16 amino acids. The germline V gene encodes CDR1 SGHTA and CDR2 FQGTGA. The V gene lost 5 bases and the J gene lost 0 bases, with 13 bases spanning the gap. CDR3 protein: CASSLINPPNTGELFF. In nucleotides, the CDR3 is TGTGCCAGCAGCCTAATTAACCCACCGAACACCGGGGAGCTGTTTTTT.

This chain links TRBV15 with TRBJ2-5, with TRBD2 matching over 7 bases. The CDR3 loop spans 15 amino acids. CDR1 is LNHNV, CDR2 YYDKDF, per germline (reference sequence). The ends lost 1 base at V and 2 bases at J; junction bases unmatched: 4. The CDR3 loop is CATSRGGSRQETQYF. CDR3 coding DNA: TGTGCCACCAGCAGAGGCGGGAGCAGGCAAGAGACCCAGTACTTC. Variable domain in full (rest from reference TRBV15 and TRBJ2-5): DAMVIQNPRYQVTQFGKPVTLSCSQTLNHNVMYWYQQKSSQAPKLLFHYYDKDFNNEADTPDNFQSRRPNTSFCFLDIRSPGLGDTAMYLCATSRGGSRQETQYFGPGTRLLVL.

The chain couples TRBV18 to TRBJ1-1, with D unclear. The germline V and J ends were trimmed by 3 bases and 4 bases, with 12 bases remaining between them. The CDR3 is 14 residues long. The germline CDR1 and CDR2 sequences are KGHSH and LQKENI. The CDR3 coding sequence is TGTGCCAGCTCACCTACCGACGGCACCACTGAAGCTTTCTTT. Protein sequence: CASSPTDGTTEAFF.

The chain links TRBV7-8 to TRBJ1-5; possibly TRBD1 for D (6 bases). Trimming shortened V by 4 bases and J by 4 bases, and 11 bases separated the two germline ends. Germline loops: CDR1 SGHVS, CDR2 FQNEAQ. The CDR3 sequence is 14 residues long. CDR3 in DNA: TGTGCCAGCAGCTCAACAACAGGGAATCAGCCCCAGCATTTT. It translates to CASSSTTGNQPQHF. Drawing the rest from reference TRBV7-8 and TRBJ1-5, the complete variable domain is GAGVSQSPRYKVAKRGQDVALRCDPISGHVSLFWYQQALGQGPEFLTYFQNEAQLDKSGLPSDRFFAERPEGSVSTLKIQRTQQEDSAVYLCASSSTTGNQPQHFGDGTRLSIL.

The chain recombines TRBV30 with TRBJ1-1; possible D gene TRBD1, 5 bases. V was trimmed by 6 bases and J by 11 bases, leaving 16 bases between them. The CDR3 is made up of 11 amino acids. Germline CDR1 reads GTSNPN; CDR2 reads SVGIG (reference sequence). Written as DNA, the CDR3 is TGTGCCTGCCCCGAGACCTCAGGGGCTTTCTTT. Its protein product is CACPETSGAFF.

CDR3 residues: CASSRLEILGTQYF. The CDR3 bases are TGTGCCAGCAGCCGACTAGAGATATTGGGCACGCAGTATTTT. This chain joins TRBV28 and TRBJ2-3; maybe TRBD2 (6 bases). The V gene's germline CDR1 is MDHEN and CDR2 SYDVKM. CDR3 length: 14 amino acids. Trimming stripped 6 bases from V and 9 bases from J, with 19 bases between.